The 29 T cell receptor beta chains presented below share a single source sample, sequenced in a study of STAT5B mutations in CD4+ large granular lymphocyte leukemia. Some clones are missing from TCRdb's copy, which holds only in-frame ones; the method was immunoSEQ multiplex PCR. The sample shows approximately 30,000 clones, more than 80% of them seen only once. The sample taken for sequencing was CD4+ T cells from blood buffy coats. These receptors were taken from a human donor in good health.

The chain recombines TRBV28 with TRBJ1-2, with D tentatively TRBD1 (6 bases). Trimming pared 4 bases from V and 4 bases from J, leaving 22 bases between. CDR3 length: 17 residues. Per germline, CDR1 MDHEN and CDR2 SYDVKM. CDR3 bases: TGTGCCAGCAGTTCGTTTGGCCGGGACACGGGTGCCTATGGCTACACCTTC. Translation: CASSSFGRDTGAYGYTF.

The J gene is TRBJ2-3, the V gene TRBV5-4; 12 nucleotides align to TRBD1. V lost 4 bases and J lost 4; bases outside the gene matches: 4. Germline V gene lookup returns CDR1 SGHNT and CDR2 YYREEE (reference sequence). This CDR3 is 15 amino acids long. The CDR3: CASSTGTGGPDTQYF. For the CDR3, the DNA is TGTGCCAGCAGCACCGGGACAGGGGGCCCAGATACGCAGTATTTT.

This clone was detected only once. The CDR3 coding sequence is TGTGCCAGCAGCTCCCCGGCTAGCGGGAGGGCCTACAATGAGCAGTTCTTC. It encodes CASSSPASGRAYNEQFF. V gene TRBV7-2 combines with J gene TRBJ2-1, with 12 positions matching TRBD2. Trimming at V came to 4 bases and at J to 2 bases, leaving 6 bases not matched to a gene. There are 17 residues in the CDR3. CDR1 and CDR2 from the germline V gene are SGHTA and FQGNSA.

Only a few counts were recorded for this clone. The chain couples TRBV7-9 to TRBJ1-2; possible D gene TRBD1, 5 bases. Trimming left V 1 base short and J 7 bases short, with 16 bases between. The CDR3 length is 15 residues. Germline-derived CDR1 and CDR2 are SEHNR and FQNEAQ (reference sequence). Here the CDR3 DNA reads TGTGCCAGCAGCTTAGACCCCGAAAGGGACTCTGGCTACACCTTC. Its translation: CASSLDPERDSGYTF.

J is TRBJ2-7 and V is TRBV7-2; either TRBD1 or TRBD2 may fit D (5 bases each). V dropped 0 bases and J dropped 0 bases, with 12 bases sitting between them. This CDR3 spans 16 amino acids. Germline V gives CDR1 SGHTA, CDR2 FQGNSA. The CDR3 bases are TGTGCCAGCAGCTTAGCCTTGGGACGAAGCTCCTACGAGCAGTACTTC. Amino acid sequence: CASSLALGRSSYEQYF.

The CDR3 spells CASRDNEQFF. The CDR3 DNA sequence: TGTGCCAGCAGAGACAATGAGCAGTTCTTC. The chain uses TRBV28 and TRBJ2-1; the D is unclear. This CDR3 is built from 10 residues. The germline CDR1 and CDR2 sequences are MDHEN and SYDVKM. Trimming removed 6 bases at V and 5 bases at J, with 2 bases between.

This clone appeared a few times. This chain connects TRBV27 to TRBJ1-1; 10 bases fit TRBD1. Germline trimming cut 8 bases from V and 5 bases from J; bases unmatched to any gene: 8. Germline assignment: CDR1 MNHEY and CDR2 SMNVEV (reference sequence). The CDR3 consists of 14 residues. The CDR3 protein is CASGRQGAFTEAFF. In DNA form, the CDR3 reads TGTGCCAGCGGTCGACAGGGGGCTTTTACTGAAGCTTTCTTT.

V and J are TRBV11-2 and TRBJ2-3; 7 bases align to TRBD1. CDR1 and CDR2 from the germline V gene are SGHAT and FQNNGV. This CDR3 contains 15 residues. V lost 1 base, J lost 5 bases, and 6 bases stayed unmatched. The CDR3 sequence: CASSLVGAGGDTQYF. As DNA, the CDR3 is TGTGCCAGCAGCTTAGTCGGGGCAGGGGGAGATACGCAGTATTTT.

The V call is TRBV30, the J call TRBJ2-5; D possibly uses TRBD1 or TRBD2 (6 bases each). Germline V gives CDR1 GTSNPN, CDR2 SVGIG (reference sequence). This CDR3 region has 12 residues. The V gene lost 3 bases and the J gene lost 5 bases, with 10 bases spanning the gap. In DNA form, the CDR3 reads TGTGCCTGGAGCGAGGGGGGCGAGACCCAGTACTTC. This gives the protein CAWSEGGETQYF.

As for this clone: Given the absence of the conserved phenylalanine or tryptophan at the CDR3 end, a read error is likely. The chain recombines TRBV15 with TRBJ1-2; D unclear. The germline gives CDR1 LNHNV, CDR2 YYDKDF (reference sequence). V lost 0 bases to trimming and J lost 7 bases, with 9 bases between them. This CDR3 comprises 13 residues. In nucleotides, the CDR3 is TGTGCCACCAGCAGAGACGGGTCCCGTGGCTACACCCTC. Translated: CATSRDGSRGYTL.

The chain couples TRBV20-1 to TRBJ1-3; no reliable D call. V lost 6 bases, J lost 3 bases, and 6 bases lay in between. The CDR3 is 11 amino acids. Germline V lookup: CDR1 DFQATT, CDR2 SNEGSKA (reference sequence). The CDR3 region is CSADYGNTIYF. The DNA of the CDR3 is TGCAGTGCCGATTATGGAAACACCATATATTTT.

This chain uses TRBV10-1 with TRBJ2-1; D gene unclear. The CDR3 covers 13 residues. Germline CDR1 and CDR2: WNHNN and SYGVQD (reference sequence). Trimming pared 0 bases from V and 10 bases from J, leaving 10 bases between. The CDR3 DNA reads as TGCGCCAGCAGTGAGTCCCGGCTTTCGGAGCAGTTCTTC. This codes for CASSESRLSEQFF.

This rearrangement joins TRBV6-4 to TRBJ2-2; D is uncertain. The V end lost 6 bases, the J end lost 7 bases, and 15 bases lay between the germline ends. This CDR3 has 14 residues. Per the germline V gene, CDR1 is MRHNA and CDR2 is SNTAGT. CDR3 in amino acids: CASRPPQPVGELFF. In nucleotides, the CDR3 is TGTGCCAGCAGGCCCCCCCAACCAGTCGGGGAGCTGTTTTTT.

This chain joins TRBV4-3 and TRBJ2-2; 10 bases line up with TRBD2. Germline V gives CDR1 LGHNA, CDR2 YSLEER. The CDR3 sequence is 17 residues long. The V gene end was trimmed by 4 bases and the J gene end by 2 bases; junction bases not matched to a gene: 7. The chain's CDR3 is CASSRLASGRNTGELFF. The CDR3 coding sequence is TGCGCCAGCAGCCGCCTGGCTAGCGGGAGAAACACCGGGGAGCTGTTTTTT.

This rearrangement joins TRBV7-2 to TRBJ2-2; D might be TRBD1 (6 bases). The CDR3 totals 17 residues. Deletions cut 5 bases from V and 1 base from J, with 17 bases between. Germline V CDR1 and CDR2: SGHTA, FQGNSA. CDR3 sequence: CASSRDMGVGNTGELFF. CDR3 DNA sequence: TGTGCCAGCAGCCGGGACATGGGAGTGGGGAACACCGGGGAGCTGTTTTTT.

The chain links TRBV28 to TRBJ2-5, with 9 bases identical to TRBD1. The CDR3 length is 15 residues. V was pared by 4 bases and J by 1 base, with 4 bases of the junction left unmatched. Per the germline V gene, CDR1 is MDHEN and CDR2 is SYDVKM. The CDR3 loop is CASSSGTGLQETQYF. CDR3 in DNA: TGTGCCAGCAGTTCCGGGACAGGGCTCCAAGAGACCCAGTACTTC.

V and J are TRBV9 and TRBJ2-1; 8 positions agree with TRBD2. Trimming at V came to 0 bases and at J to 6 bases, leaving 5 bases not matched to a gene. The CDR3 length is 15 residues. CDR1 and CDR2 (germline): SGDLS, YYNGEE. The CDR3 DNA reads TGTGCCAGCAGCGTAGCGGGACTAGGCATCAATGAGCAGTTCTTC. The encoded protein is CASSVAGLGINEQFF.

The chain joins TRBV7-2 to TRBJ2-3; D is unresolved. V was trimmed by 4 bases and J by 2 bases, leaving 10 bases between them. Germline-derived CDR1 and CDR2 are SGHTA and FQGNSA. The CDR3 covers 14 residues. The CDR3 here is CASSWPSFTDTQYF. The DNA for the CDR3 is TGTGCCAGCAGCTGGCCCAGCTTCACAGATACGCAGTATTTT.

The V call is TRBV6-4, the J call TRBJ2-3; tentatively, D is TRBD1 (6 bases). This CDR3 is 14 amino acids long. V dropped 2 bases and J dropped 6 bases, with 12 bases sitting between them. Germline CDR1 and CDR2: MRHNA and SNTAGT. CDR3 nucleotides: TGTGCCAGCAGTGACGGAACAGGGTCGGATACGCAGTATTTT. This codes for CASSDGTGSDTQYF.

As DNA, the CDR3 is TGTGCCAGCAGCTTACAGACCGTTTATAGCAATCAGCCCCAGCATTTT. Protein product: CASSLQTVYSNQPQHF. The rearrangement joins TRBV7-8 to TRBJ1-5; D is unclear. V shed 2 bases and J shed 0 bases, with 11 bases lying between them. The length of the CDR3 is 16 residues. The germline V gene has CDR1 SGHVS and CDR2 FQNEAQ.

This clone showed up just a few times. This chain connects TRBV27 to TRBJ2-7; the match to TRBD1 covers 9 bases. V shed 7 bases and J 5 bases; nucleotides not matched to a gene: 9. The CDR3 sequence is 14 residues long. Germline values: CDR1 MNHEY, CDR2 SMNVEV (reference sequence). The CDR3 sequence is CASKWTGAGDEQYF. CDR3 DNA sequence: TGTGCCAGCAAATGGACAGGGGCCGGAGACGAGCAGTACTTC.

The V gene is TRBV19, the J gene TRBJ2-7; 12 bases align to TRBD2. V lost 6 bases, J lost 3 bases, and 6 bases stayed unmatched. This CDR3 comprises 15 residues. Germline assignment: CDR1 LNHDA and CDR2 SQIVND (reference sequence). The chain's CDR3 is CASRRTSGTDYEQYF. The CDR3 region has the DNA TGTGCCAGTAGACGGACTAGCGGGACCGACTACGAGCAGTACTTC.

The V call is TRBV7-6, the J call TRBJ2-5; D gene uncertain. Germline V gene data show CDR1 as SGHVS and CDR2 as FNYEAQ. There are 14 residues in the CDR3. Trimming left V 5 bases short and J 5 bases short, with 15 bases between. The CDR3 region is CASSPGQPPETQYF. The CDR3 DNA follows: TGTGCCAGCAGCCCGGGCCAGCCTCCCGAGACCCAGTACTTC.

This rearrangement joins TRBV2 to TRBJ1-4; 9 bases line up with TRBD1. With 1 base clipped from V and 4 bases from J, the junction kept 1 base outside the gene matches. The CDR3 length is 15 residues. CDR1 and CDR2 from the germline V gene are SNHLY and FYNNEI. The CDR3 here is CASSEGGQGNEKLFF. In nucleotides, the CDR3 is TGTGCCAGCAGTGAAGGGGGACAGGGTAATGAAAAACTGTTTTTT.

The rearrangement links TRBV11-3 to TRBJ2-2; either TRBD1 or TRBD2 may supply D (5 bases each). The ends were cut back, 5 bases at V and 6 bases at J, with 19 bases in the middle. The germline CDR1 and CDR2 sequences are SGHNT and YENEEA. This CDR3 spans 16 amino acids. DNA of the CDR3: TGTGCCAGCAGCCCAGCCGGGACGGGCGGACCCGGGGAGCTGTTTTTT. Residues: CASSPAGTGGPGELFF.

This chain connects TRBV5-8 to TRBJ1-3; 7 bases match TRBD1. The germline gives CDR1 SGHTS, CDR2 YDEGEE. The CDR3 length is 15 residues. V lost 4 bases to trimming and J lost 4 bases; unmatched junction nucleotides: 8. This CDR3 reads CASSRQGGMGNTIYF. For the CDR3, the DNA is TGTGCCAGCAGCCGACAGGGCGGGATGGGAAACACCATATATTTT.

The chain links TRBV5-8 to TRBJ2-2; 7 bases are a match to TRBD1. CDR3 length: 15 amino acids. The germline V gene has CDR1 SGHTS and CDR2 YDEGEE. V trimming: 4 bases; J trimming: 8 bases; junction bases outside the gene matches: 11. The CDR3 bases are TGTGCCAGCAGCCCTGGACAGGTCCCTATGGGGGAGCTGTTTTTT. Residues: CASSPGQVPMGELFF.

V and J are TRBV19 and TRBJ2-3; 16 bases fit TRBD2. V trimming: 5 bases; J trimming: 6 bases; junction bases outside the gene matches: 2. This CDR3 comprises 15 residues. Germline V gives CDR1 LNHDA, CDR2 SQIVND (reference sequence). The CDR3 protein is CASSGGLAGGDTQYF. The CDR3 region has the DNA TGTGCCAGTAGTGGGGGACTAGCGGGAGGGGATACGCAGTATTTT.

V usage is TRBV2 and J usage is TRBJ2-7, with D perhaps assigned TRBD1 or TRBD2 (5 bases each). Germline lookup yields CDR1 SNHLY and CDR2 FYNNEI. Trimming cost V 7 bases and J 3 bases, with 16 bases left between them. The CDR3 loop spans 14 amino acids. CDR3 in amino acids: CASNTRLGDYEQYF. In DNA form, the CDR3 reads TGTGCCAGCAACACTAGGCTGGGGGACTACGAGCAGTACTTC. The variable domain in full, with the rest retrieved from reference TRBV2 and TRBJ2-7, is EPEVTQTPSHQVTQMGQEVILRCVPISNHLYFYWYRQILGQKVEFLVSFYNNEISEKSEIFDDQFSVERPDGSNFTLKIRSTKLEDSAMYFCASNTRLGDYEQYFGPGTRLTVT.